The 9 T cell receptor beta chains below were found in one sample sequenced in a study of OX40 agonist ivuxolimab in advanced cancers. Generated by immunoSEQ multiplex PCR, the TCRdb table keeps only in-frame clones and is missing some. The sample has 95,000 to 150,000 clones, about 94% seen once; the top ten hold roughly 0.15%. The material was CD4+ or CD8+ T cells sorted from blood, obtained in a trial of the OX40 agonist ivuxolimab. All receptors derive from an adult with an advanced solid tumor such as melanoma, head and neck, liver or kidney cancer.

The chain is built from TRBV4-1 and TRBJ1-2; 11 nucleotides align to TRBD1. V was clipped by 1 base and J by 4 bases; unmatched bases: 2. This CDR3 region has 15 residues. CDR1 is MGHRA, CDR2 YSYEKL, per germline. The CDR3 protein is CASSQVGTGGYGYTF. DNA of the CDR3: TGCGCCAGCAGCCAAGTAGGGACAGGGGGCTATGGCTACACCTTC.

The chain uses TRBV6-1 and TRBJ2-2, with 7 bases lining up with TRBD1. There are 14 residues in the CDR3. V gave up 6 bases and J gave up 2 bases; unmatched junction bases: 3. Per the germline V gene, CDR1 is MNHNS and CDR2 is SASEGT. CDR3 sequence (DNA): TGTGCCAGCAGGGGACAGCCAAACACCGGGGAGCTGTTTTTT. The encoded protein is CASRGQPNTGELFF.

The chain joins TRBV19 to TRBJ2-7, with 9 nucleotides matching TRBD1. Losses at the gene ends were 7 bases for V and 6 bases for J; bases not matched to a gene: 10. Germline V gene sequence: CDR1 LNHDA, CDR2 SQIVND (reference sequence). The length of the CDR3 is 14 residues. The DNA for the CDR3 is TGTGCCAGTACCTCACACCGACAGGGGGGCGAGCAGTACTTC. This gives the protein CASTSHRQGGEQYF. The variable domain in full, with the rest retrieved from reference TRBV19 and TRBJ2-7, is DGGITQSPKYLFRKEGQNVTLSCEQNLNHDAMYWYRQDPGQGLRLIYYSQIVNDFQKGDIAEGYSVSREKKESFPLTVTSAQKNPTAFYLCASTSHRQGGEQYFGPGTRLTVT.

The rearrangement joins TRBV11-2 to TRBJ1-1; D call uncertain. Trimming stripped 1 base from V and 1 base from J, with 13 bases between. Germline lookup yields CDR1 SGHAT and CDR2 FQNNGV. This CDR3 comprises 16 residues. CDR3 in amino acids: CASSLAQASWNTEAFF. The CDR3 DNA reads TGTGCCAGCAGCTTAGCCCAGGCCAGTTGGAACACTGAAGCTTTCTTT. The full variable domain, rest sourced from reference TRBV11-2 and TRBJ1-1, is EAGVAQSPRYKIIEKRQSVAFWCNPISGHATLYWYQQILGQGPKLLIQFQNNGVVDDSQLPKDRFSAERLKGVDSTLKIQPAKLEDSAVYLCASSLAQASWNTEAFFGQGTRLTVV.

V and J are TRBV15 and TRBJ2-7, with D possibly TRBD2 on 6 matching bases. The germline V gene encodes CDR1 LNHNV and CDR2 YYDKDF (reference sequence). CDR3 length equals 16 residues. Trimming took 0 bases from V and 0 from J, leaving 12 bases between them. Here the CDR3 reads CATSRDGGALSYEQYF. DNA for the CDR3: TGTGCCACCAGCAGAGACGGAGGGGCCCTCTCCTACGAGCAGTACTTC.

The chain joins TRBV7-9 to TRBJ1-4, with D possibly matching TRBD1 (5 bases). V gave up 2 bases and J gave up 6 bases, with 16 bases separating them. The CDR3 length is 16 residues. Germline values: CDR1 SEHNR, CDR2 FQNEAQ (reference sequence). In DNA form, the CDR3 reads TGTGCCAGCAGCTTAAGGTCGGGGGGATCTGATGAAAAACTGTTTTTT. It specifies CASSLRSGGSDEKLFF.

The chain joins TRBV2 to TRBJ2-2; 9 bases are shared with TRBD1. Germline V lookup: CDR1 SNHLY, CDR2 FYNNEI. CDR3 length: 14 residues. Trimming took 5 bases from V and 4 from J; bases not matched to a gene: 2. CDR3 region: CASSTGGSTGELFF. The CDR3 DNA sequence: TGTGCCAGCAGTACAGGGGGCAGCACCGGGGAGCTGTTTTTT.

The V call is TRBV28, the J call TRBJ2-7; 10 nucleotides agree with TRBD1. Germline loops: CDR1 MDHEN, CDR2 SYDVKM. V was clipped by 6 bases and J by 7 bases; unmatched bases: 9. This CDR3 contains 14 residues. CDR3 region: CASSRDRGLGEQYF. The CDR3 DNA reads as TGTGCCAGCAGCCGGGACAGGGGTTTGGGGGAGCAGTACTTC. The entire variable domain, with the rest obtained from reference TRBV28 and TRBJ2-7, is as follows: DVKVTQSSRYLVKRTGEKVFLECVQDMDHENMFWYRQDPGLGLRLIYFSYDVKMKEKGDIPEGYSVSREKKERFSLILESASTNQTSMYLCASSRDRGLGEQYFGPGTRLTVT.

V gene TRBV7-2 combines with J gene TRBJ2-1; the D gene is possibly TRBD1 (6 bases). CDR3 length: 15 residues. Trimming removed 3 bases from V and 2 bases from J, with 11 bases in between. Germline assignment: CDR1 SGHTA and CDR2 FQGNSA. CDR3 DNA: TGTGCCAGCAGCTTGAGACAGGATCCCTACAATGAGCAGTTCTTC. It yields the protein CASSLRQDPYNEQFF.